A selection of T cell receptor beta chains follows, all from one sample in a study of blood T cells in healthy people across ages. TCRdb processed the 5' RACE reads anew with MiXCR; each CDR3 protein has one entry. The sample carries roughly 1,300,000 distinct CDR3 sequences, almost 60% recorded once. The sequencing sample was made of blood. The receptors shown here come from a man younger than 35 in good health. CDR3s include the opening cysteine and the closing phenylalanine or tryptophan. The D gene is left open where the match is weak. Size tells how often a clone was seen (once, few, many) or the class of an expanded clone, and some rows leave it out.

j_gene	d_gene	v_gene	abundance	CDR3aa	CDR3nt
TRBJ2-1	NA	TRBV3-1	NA	CASSLQLATVYNEQFF	TGTGCCAGCAGCCTCCAACTAGCCACGGTCTACAATGAGCAGTTCTTC
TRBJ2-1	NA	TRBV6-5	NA	CASSLNRMGAEQFF	TGTGCCAGCAGTCTGAATCGCATGGGGGCTGAGCAGTTCTTC
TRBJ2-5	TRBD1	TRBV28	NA	CASWSGTGVLETQYF	TGTGCCAGCTGGTCCGGGACAGGGGTTCTCGAGACCCAGTACTTC
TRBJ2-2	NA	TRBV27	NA	CASSSEGRGTGELFF	TGTGCCAGCAGTTCAGAGGGCCGGGGCACCGGGGAGCTGTTTTTT
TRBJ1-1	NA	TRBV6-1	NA	CASSDRGAAKNTEAFF	TGTGCCAGCAGTGATCGGGGGGCGGCGAAGAACACTGAAGCTTTCTTT
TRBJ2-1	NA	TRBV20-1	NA	CSASSAARGYEQFF	TGCAGTGCTAGTTCGGCAGCGCGTGGTTATGAGCAGTTCTTC
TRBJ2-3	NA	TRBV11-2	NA	CASSTWVSQTDTQYF	TGTGCCAGCAGCACCTGGGTGTCTCAAACAGATACGCAGTATTTT
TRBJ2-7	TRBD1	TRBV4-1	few	CASSQDRDRGYEQYF	TGCGCCAGCAGCCAAGATAGGGACAGGGGCTACGAGCAGTACTTC
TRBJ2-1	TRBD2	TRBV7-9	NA	CASSYLAVVGNEQFF	TGTGCCAGCAGCTACCTAGCGGTAGTGGGCAATGAGCAGTTCTTC
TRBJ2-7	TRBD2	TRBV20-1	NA	CSAKTLQGITEAGGPGEQYF	TGCAGTGCTAAAACCTTACAGGGAATCACTGAAGCGGGGGGCCCGGGTGAGCAGTACTTC
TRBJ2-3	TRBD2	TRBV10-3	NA	CAISEQVAGVTDTQYF	TGTGCCATCAGTGAGCAGGTAGCGGGAGTCACAGATACGCAGTATTTT
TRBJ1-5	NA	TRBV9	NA	CASSQQAGQPQHF	TGTGCCAGCAGCCAACAGGCGGGTCAGCCCCAGCATTTT
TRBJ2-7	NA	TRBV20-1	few	CSAISSTGPSYEQYF	TGCAGTGCTATATCTTCTACGGGTCCTTCCTACGAGCAGTACTTC
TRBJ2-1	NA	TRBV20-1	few	CSAPRLQTPYNEQFF	TGCAGTGCTCCCCGCCTTCAAACCCCCTACAATGAGCAGTTCTTC
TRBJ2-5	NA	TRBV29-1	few	CSVAPDRKDQETQYF	TGCAGCGTTGCACCGGACAGAAAGGACCAAGAGACCCAGTACTTC
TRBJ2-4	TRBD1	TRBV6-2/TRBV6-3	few	CASSPTGGIAKNIQYF	TGTGCCAGCAGTCCTACAGGGGGAATAGCCAAAAACATTCAGTACTTC
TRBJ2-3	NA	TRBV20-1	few	CSASFADPDTQYF	TGCAGTGCTAGTTTCGCGGACCCAGATACGCAGTATTTT
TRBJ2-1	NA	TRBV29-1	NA	CSVDRQNNEQFF	TGCAGCGTTGACCGGCAGAACAATGAGCAGTTCTTC
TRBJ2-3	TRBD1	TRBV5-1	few	CASSGSGTGGTDTQYF	TGCGCCAGCAGCGGGAGCGGGACAGGGGGCACAGATACGCAGTATTTT
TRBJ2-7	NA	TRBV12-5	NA	CASGLVASFGEQYF	TGTGCTAGTGGTTTGGTGGCTAGCTTCGGCGAGCAGTACTTC
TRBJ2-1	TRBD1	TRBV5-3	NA	CARSASTGPSYNEQFF	TGTGCCAGAAGCGCTTCGACAGGGCCCTCCTACAATGAGCAGTTCTTC
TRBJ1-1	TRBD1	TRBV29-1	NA	CSVDGTGLTFTEAFF	TGCAGCGTTGACGGGACAGGGCTTACGTTTACTGAAGCTTTCTTT
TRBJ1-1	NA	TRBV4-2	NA	CASSNGPPATFF	TGTGCCAGCAGCAACGGACCCCCGGCGACTTTCTTT
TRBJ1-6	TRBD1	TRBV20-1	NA	CSAAGTVKDSPLHF	TGCAGTGCTGCCGGGACAGTAAAAGACTCACCCCTCCACTTT